This T cell receptor (beta chain) was recorded in a study of blood T cell repertoires in COVID-19. Overall study context: Specimens from acute and convalescent COVID-19 originated in the United States, Italy and Spain.

Authors' processing steps: Cell counts per sample came from amplifying reference gene primers. The data were produced by immunoSEQ multiplex PCR, yet TCRdb's version contains in-frame clones alone and is incomplete. V and J calls and clone size are as listed in that table; D and trimming were resolved from the DNA. The sample contains 200,000 to 300,000 clones, approximately 81% of which appear only once. Trimming stripped 2 bases from V and 7 bases from J, with 11 bases between. The CDR3 spans 13 residues. Germline V gene lookup returns CDR1 SGHNT and CDR2 YENEEA. This sequence was found in a man in his fifties or sixties with acute or convalescent COVID-19. The specimen was peripheral blood. The rearrangement joins TRBV11-3 to TRBJ1-1; TRBD1 might be the D (5 bases). CDR3 nucleotide sequence: TGTGCCAGCAGCTTACAGGGTCAAAGTGAAGCTTTCTTT. Amino acid sequence: CASSLQGQSEAFF. Full variable domain (rest looked up from reference TRBV11-3 and TRBJ1-1): EAGVVQSPRYKIIEKKQPVAFWCNPISGHNTLYWYLQNLGQGPELLIRYENEEAVDDSQLPKDRFSAERLKGVDSTLKIQPAELGDSAVYLCASSLQGQSEAFFGQGTRLTVV.